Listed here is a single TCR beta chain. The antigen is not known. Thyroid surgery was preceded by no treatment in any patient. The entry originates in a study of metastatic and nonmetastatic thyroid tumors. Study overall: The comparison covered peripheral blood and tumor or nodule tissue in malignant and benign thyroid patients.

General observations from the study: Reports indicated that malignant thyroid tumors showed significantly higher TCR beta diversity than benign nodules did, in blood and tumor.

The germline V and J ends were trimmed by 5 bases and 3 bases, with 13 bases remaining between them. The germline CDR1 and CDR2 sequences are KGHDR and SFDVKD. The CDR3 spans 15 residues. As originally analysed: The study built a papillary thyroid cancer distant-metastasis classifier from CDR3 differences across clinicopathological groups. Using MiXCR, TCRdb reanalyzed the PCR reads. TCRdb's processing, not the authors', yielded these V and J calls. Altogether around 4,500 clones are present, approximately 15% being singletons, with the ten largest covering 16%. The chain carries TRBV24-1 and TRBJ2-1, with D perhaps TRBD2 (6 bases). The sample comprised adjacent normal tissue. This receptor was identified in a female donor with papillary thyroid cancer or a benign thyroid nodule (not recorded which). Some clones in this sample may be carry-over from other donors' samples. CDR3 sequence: CATSAPGAHYNEQFF. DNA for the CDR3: TGTGCCACCAGTGCGCCGGGAGCGCACTACAATGAGCAGTTCTTC.